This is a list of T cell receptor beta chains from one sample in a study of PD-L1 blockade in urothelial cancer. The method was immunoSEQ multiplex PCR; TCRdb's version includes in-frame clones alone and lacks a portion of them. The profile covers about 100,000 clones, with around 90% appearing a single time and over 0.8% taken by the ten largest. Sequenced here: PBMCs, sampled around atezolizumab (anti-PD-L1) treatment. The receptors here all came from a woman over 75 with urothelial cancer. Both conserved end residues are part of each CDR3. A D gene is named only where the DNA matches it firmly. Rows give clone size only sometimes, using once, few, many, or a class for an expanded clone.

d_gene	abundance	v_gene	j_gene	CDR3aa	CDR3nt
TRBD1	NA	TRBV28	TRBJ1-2	CASREGADYGYTF	TGTGCCAGCAGGGAGGGGGCGGACTATGGCTACACCTTC
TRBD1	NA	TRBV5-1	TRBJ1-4	CASSPGQSSTTNEKLFF	TGCGCCAGCAGCCCGGGACAGTCTTCCACAACTAATGAAAAACTGTTTTTT
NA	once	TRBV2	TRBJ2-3	CASSPPPPRASTDTQYF	TGTGCCAGCAGTCCGCCCCCCCCGAGAGCGAGCACAGATACGCAGTATTTT
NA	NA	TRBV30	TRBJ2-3	CAWSVGSLTSTDTQYF	TGTGCCTGGAGTGTAGGCAGTCTGACTAGCACAGATACGCAGTATTTT
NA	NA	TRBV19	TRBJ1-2	CASSMTVTFHLSNYGYTF	TGTGCCAGTAGTATGACAGTCACCTTCCACCTATCTAACTATGGCTACACCTTC
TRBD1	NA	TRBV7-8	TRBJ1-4	CASSSGQGLGKLFF	TGTGCCAGCAGCTCGGGACAGGGGCTTGGAAAACTGTTTTTT
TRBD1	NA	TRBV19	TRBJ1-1	CASADRSSNTEAFF	TGTGCCAGTGCGGACAGGTCTTCGAACACTGAAGCTTTCTTT
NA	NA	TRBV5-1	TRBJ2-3	CASSPGGTGLLSLATQYF	TGCGCCAGCAGCCCCGGAGGAACTGGACTGCTTTCATTAGCTACGCAGTATTTT
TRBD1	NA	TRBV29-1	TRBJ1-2	CSVSPIPGQGISYGYTF	TGCAGCGTTAGTCCCATCCCGGGACAGGGGATCAGCTATGGCTACACCTTC
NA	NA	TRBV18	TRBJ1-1	CASSPDLLNSNTEAFF	TGTGCCAGCTCACCCGATCTCCTAAATTCGAACACTGAAGCTTTCTTT
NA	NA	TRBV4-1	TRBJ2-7	CASSQDLRRQANYEQYF	TGCGCCAGCAGCCAAGATCTAAGAAGGCAGGCCAACTACGAGCAGTACTTC
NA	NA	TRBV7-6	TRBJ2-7	CASSLRRGLEQYF	TGTGCCAGCAGCCTCCGGAGGGGGCTGGAGCAGTACTTC
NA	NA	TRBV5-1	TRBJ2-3	CASSLPRDTQYF	TGCGCCAGCAGCTTGCCCCGAGATACGCAGTATTTT
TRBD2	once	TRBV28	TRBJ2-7	CASSPDGREQYF	TGTGCCAGCAGCCCCGACGGGAGGGAGCAGTACTTC
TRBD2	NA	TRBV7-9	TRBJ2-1	CASSHGLAGGGEQFF	TGTGCCAGCAGCCATGGACTAGCGGGAGGTGGAGAGCAGTTCTTC
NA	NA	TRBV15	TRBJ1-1	CATSRVRGTEAFF	TGTGCCACCAGCAGAGTCAGGGGCACTGAAGCTTTCTTT
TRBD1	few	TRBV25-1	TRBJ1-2	CASSASSGTDPRDYGYTF	TGTGCCAGCAGTGCCTCTTCTGGGACAGACCCGAGGGACTATGGCTACACCTTC
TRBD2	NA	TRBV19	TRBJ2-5	CASSIGTSGRAGETQYF	TGTGCCAGTAGTATAGGAACTAGCGGGAGGGCCGGAGAGACCCAGTACTTC
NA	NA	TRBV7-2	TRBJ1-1	CASSYLQRGSTEAFF	TGTGCCAGCAGCTATCTGCAGAGAGGTAGCACTGAAGCTTTCTTT
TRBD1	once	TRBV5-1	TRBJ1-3	CASSLVGRGNSGNTIYF	TGCGCCAGCAGCTTGGTCGGCAGGGGGAACTCTGGAAACACCATATATTTT
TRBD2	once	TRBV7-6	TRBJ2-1	CASSLRQAGEYNEQFF	TGTGCCAGCAGCTTAAGGCAGGCGGGGGAATACAATGAGCAGTTCTTC
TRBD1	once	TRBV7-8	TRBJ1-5	CASSSIRQGDQPQHF	TGTGCCAGCAGCTCAATTAGGCAGGGGGATCAGCCCCAGCATTTT
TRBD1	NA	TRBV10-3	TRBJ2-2	CATRTGADTGELFF	TGTGCCACTAGGACAGGGGCGGACACCGGGGAGCTGTTTTTT